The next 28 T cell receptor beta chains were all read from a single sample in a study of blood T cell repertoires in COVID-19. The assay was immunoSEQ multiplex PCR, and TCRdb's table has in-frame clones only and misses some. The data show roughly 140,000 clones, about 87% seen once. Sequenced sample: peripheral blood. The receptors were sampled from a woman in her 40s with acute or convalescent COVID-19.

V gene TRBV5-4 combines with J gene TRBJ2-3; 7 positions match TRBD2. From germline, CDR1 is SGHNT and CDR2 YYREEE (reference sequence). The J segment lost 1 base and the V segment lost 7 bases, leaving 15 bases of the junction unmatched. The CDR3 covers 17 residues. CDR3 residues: CASSGLSGEGRTDTQYF. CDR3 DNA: TGTGCCAGCTCTGGTCTCTCGGGGGAGGGCCGCACAGATACGCAGTATTTT.

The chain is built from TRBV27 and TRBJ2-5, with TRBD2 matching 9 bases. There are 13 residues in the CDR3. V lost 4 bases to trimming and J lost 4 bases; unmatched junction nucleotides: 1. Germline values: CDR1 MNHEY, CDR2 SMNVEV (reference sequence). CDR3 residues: CASSYSGRETQYF. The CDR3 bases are TGTGCCAGCAGTTATAGCGGGAGAGAGACCCAGTACTTC.

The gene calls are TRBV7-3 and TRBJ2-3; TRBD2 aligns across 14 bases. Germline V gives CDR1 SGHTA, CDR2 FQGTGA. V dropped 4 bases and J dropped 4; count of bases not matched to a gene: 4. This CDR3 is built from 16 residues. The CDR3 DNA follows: TGTGCCAGCAGCTCGGGACTAGCGGGAGTGGCAGATACGCAGTATTTT. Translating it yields CASSSGLAGVADTQYF. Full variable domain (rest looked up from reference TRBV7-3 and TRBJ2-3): GAGVSQTPSNKVTEKGKYVELRCDPISGHTALYWYRQSLGQGPEFLIYFQGTGAADDSGLPNDRFFAVRPEGSVSTLKIQRTERGDSAVYLCASSSGLAGVADTQYFGPGTRLTVL.

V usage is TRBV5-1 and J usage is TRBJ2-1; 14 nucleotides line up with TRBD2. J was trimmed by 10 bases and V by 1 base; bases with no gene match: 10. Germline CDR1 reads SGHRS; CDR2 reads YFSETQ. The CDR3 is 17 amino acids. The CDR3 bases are TGCGCCAGCAGCTTGCGACTAGCGGGAGGGTATTTATCGGAGCAGTTCTTC. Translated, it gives CASSLRLAGGYLSEQFF. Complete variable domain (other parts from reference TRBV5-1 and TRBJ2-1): KAGVTQTPRYLIKTRGQQVTLSCSPISGHRSVSWYQQTPGQGLQFLFEYFSETQRNKGNFPGRFSGRQFSNSRSEMNVSTLELGDSALYLCASSLRLAGGYLSEQFFGPGTRLTVL.

CDR3 nucleotides: TGTGCCAGCAGCCAAACTGAGAACACTGAAGCTTTCTTT. Its protein is CASSQTENTEAFF. The chain joins TRBV14 to TRBJ1-1, with D uncertain. V gave up 2 bases and J gave up 1 base, with 5 bases separating them. Germline CDR1 SGHDN, CDR2 FVKESK. The CDR3 is made up of 13 amino acids.

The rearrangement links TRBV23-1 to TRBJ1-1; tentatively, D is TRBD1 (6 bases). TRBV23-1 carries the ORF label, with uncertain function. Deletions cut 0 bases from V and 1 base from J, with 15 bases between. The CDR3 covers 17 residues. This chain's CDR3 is CASSQSRRRGGNTEAFF. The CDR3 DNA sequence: TGCGCCAGCAGTCAATCAAGGAGGAGGGGGGGGAACACTGAAGCTTTCTTT.

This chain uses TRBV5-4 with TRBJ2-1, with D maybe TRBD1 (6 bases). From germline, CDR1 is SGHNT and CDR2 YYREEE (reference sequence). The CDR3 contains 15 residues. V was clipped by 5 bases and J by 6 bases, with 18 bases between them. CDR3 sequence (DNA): TGTGCCAGCAGTCAAGGGGGTCTAGGATTCAATGAGCAGTTCTTC. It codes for CASSQGGLGFNEQFF.

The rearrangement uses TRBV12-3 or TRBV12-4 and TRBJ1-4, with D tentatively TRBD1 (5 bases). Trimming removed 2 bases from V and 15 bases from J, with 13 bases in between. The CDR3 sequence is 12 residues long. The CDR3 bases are TGTGCCAGCAGTTTAAACCCAGGGATGGTGTTTTTT. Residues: CASSLNPGMVFF.

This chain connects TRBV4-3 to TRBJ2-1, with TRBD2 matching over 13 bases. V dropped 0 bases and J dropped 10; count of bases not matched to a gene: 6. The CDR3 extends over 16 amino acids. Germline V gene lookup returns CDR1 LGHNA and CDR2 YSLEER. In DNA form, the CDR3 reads TGCGCCAGCAGCCAAGATGGAGGGACTAGCGGGAAAGAGCAGTTCTTC. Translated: CASSQDGGTSGKEQFF.

CDR3 in DNA: TGTGCCAGCAGTTCAAGGTCCGGGACAGGGAACACTGAAGCTTTCTTT. Protein product: CASSSRSGTGNTEAFF. The genes are TRBV6-5 and TRBJ1-1; 8 bases are a match to TRBD1. CDR1 is MNHEY and CDR2 is SVGAGI in the germline V gene. CDR3 size: 16 residues. J was trimmed by 1 base and V by 4 bases; bases with no gene match: 8.

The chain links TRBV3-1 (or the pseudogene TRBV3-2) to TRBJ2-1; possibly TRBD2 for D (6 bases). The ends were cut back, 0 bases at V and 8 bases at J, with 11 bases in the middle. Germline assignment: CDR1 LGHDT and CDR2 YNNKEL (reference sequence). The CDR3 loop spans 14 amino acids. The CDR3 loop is CASSQDLGGYEQFF. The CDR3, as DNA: TGTGCCAGCAGCCAAGATCTTGGAGGGTATGAGCAGTTCTTC.

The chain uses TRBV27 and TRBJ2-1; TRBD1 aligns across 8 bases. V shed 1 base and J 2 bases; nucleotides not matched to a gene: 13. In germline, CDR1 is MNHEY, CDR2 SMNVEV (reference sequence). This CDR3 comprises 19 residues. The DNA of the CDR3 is TGTGCCAGCAGTTTATTCTCAATCGGACAGGGTAAACCCTACAATGAGCAGTTCTTC. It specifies CASSLFSIGQGKPYNEQFF.

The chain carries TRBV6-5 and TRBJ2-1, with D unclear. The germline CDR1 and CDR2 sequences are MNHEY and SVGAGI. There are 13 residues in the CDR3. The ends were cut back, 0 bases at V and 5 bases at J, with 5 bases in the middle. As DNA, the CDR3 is TGTGCCAGCAGTTACTCCCTAAACAATGAGCAGTTCTTC. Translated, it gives CASSYSLNNEQFF.

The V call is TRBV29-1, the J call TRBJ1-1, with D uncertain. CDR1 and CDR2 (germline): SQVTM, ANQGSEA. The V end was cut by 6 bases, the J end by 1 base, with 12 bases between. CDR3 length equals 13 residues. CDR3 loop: CSVARRENTEAFF. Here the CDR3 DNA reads TGCAGCGTCGCTCGGCGGGAGAACACTGAAGCTTTCTTT. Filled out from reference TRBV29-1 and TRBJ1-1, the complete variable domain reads SAVISQKPSRDICQRGTSLTIQCQVDSQVTMMFWYRQQPGQSLTLIATANQGSEATYESGFVIDKFPISRPNLTFSTLTVSNMSPEDSSIYLCSVARRENTEAFFGQGTRLTVV.

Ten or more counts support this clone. The CDR3 here is CASSLEAGGHEQYF. CDR3 nucleotides: TGTGCCAGCAGCTTAGAAGCAGGGGGCCACGAGCAGTACTTC. The chain combines TRBV7-2 with TRBJ2-7; TRBD1 aligns across 8 bases. This CDR3 has 14 amino acids. With 1 base clipped from V and 5 bases from J, the junction kept 4 bases outside the gene matches. Germline V gene lookup returns CDR1 SGHTA and CDR2 FQGNSA.

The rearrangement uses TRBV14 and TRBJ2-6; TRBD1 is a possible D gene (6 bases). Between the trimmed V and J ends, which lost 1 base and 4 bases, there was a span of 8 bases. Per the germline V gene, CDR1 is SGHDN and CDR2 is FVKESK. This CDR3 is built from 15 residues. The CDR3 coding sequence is TGTGCCAGCAGCCAAGCAGGGGTCGGGGCCAACGTCCTGACTTTC. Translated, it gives CASSQAGVGANVLTF.

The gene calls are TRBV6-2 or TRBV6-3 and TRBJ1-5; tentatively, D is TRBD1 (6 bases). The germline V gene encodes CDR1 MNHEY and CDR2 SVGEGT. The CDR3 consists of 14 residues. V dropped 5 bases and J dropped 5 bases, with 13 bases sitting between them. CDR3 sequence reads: CASSPDSPYQPQHF. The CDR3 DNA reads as TGTGCCAGCAGTCCGGACAGCCCCTATCAGCCCCAGCATTTT.

The DNA of the CDR3 is TGTGCCAGTAGTATACGGCGGGCTAATGAAAAACTGTTTTTT. Its protein product is CASSIRRANEKLFF. The chain combines TRBV19 with TRBJ1-4; D not resolved. The germline gives CDR1 LNHDA, CDR2 SQIVND (reference sequence). The V end lost 2 bases, the J end lost 3 bases, and 7 bases lay between the germline ends. CDR3 length: 14 amino acids.

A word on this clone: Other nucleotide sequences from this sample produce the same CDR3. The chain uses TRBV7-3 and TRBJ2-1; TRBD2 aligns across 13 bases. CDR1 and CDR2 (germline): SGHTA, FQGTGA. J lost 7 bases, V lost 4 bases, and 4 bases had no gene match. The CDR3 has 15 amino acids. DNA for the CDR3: TGTGCCAGCAGCTCTGGACTAGCGGGGGTAAATGAGCAGTTCTTC. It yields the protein CASSSGLAGVNEQFF.

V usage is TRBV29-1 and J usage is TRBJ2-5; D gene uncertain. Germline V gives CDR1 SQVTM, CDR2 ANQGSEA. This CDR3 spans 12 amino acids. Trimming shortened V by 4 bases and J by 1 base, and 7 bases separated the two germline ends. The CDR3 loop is CSVGLPQETQYF. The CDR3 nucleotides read TGCAGCGTTGGACTTCCCCAAGAGACCCAGTACTTC.

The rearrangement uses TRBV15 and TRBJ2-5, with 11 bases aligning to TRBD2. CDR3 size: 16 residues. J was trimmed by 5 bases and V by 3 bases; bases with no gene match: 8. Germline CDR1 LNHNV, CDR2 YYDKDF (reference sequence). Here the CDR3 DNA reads TGTGCCACCAGCAGCTCGATAGCGGGGGGGTGGGAGACCCAGTACTTC. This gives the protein CATSSSIAGGWETQYF.

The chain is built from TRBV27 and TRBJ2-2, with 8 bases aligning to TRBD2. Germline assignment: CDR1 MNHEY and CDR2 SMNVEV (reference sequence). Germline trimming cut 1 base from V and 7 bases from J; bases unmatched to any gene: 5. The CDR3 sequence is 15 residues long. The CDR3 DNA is TGTGCCAGCAGTTTATTGGGCGGGGGGAACGGGGAGCTGTTTTTT. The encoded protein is CASSLLGGGNGELFF.

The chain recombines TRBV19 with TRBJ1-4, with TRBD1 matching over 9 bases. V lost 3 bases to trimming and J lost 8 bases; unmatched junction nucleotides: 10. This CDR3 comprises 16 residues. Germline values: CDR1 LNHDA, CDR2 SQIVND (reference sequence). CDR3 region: CASSIPSGTGREKLFF. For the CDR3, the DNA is TGTGCCAGTAGTATCCCCTCCGGGACAGGGAGAGAAAAACTGTTTTTT.

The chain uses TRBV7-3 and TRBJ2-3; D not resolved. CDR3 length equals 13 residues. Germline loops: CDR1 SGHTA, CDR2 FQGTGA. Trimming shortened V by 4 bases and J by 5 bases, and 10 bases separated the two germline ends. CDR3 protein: CASSSGPGDTQYF. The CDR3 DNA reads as TGTGCCAGCAGCTCCGGTCCGGGAGATACGCAGTATTTT.

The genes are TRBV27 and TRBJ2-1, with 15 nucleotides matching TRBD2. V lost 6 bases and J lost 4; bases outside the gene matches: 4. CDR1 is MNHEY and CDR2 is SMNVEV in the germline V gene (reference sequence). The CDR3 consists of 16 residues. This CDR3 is CASSVGTSGRYNEQFF. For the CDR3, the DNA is TGTGCCAGCAGCGTCGGGACTAGCGGGAGGTACAATGAGCAGTTCTTC.

The CDR3 region is CASSPRWSGEQYF. The CDR3, as DNA: TGTGCCAGCAGCCCACGTTGGTCCGGCGAGCAGTACTTC. This chain uses TRBV6-5 with TRBJ2-7; D unclear. Germline CDR1 and CDR2: MNHEY and SVGAGI. V lost 6 bases to trimming and J lost 6 bases, with 15 bases between them. The CDR3 runs 13 residues.

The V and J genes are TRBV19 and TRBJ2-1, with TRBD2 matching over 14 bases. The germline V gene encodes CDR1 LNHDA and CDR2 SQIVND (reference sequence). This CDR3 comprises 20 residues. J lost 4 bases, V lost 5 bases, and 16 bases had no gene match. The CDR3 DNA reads TGTGCCAGTAGTGTGATGCCGGGACTAGCGGGAGTGAAGGGATACAATGAGCAGTTCTTC. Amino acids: CASSVMPGLAGVKGYNEQFF.

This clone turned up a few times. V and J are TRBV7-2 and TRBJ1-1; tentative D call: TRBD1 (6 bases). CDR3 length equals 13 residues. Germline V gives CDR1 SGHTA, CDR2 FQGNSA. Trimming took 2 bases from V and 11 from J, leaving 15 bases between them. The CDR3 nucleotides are TGTGCCAGCAGCTTAATCAGGGGTGGTGACGCTTTCTTT. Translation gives CASSLIRGGDAFF.